What follows are 14 T cell receptor beta chains derived from one specimen sequenced in a study of T cell responses to AZD1222 COVID-19 vaccine (dated by TCRdb to 2020 to 2023). The sample's time point label, decoded: about 28 days (+/-7) after the second vaccine dose. The library was made by the immunoSEQ multiplex PCR assay. Sourced from immuneACCESS, this table was stored by TCRdb with only in-frame sequences that have V and J called. A share of the clones is absent; for the studies checked, an unresolved V gene accounts for under half, and the remainder has no known explanation. Counted in this sample were about 94,000 clones; around 85% of them appeared once. The top ten constitute 4.5% of the sample. The source material was peripheral blood, sampled 28 days after the second AZD1222 dose. The receptors were sampled from an adult who received the AZD1222 COVID-19 vaccine.

The gene calls are TRBV19 and TRBJ1-1, with a possible D match to TRBD1 (5 bases). V lost 2 bases to trimming and J lost 6 bases, with 10 bases between them. The CDR3 consists of 13 residues. From germline, CDR1 is LNHDA and CDR2 SQIVND (reference sequence). This CDR3 is CASSIRWGAEAFF. The DNA of the CDR3 is TGTGCCAGTAGTATACGATGGGGCGCTGAAGCTTTCTTT.

V is TRBV19 and J is TRBJ2-2, with D possibly matching TRBD1 (8 bases). CDR3 size: 15 residues. The germline V gene has CDR1 LNHDA and CDR2 SQIVND (reference sequence). V dropped 0 bases and J dropped 5 bases, with 10 bases sitting between them. The CDR3, as DNA: TGTGCCAGTAGTATAGAACAGGGGGGGACCGGGGAGCTGTTTTTT. It yields the protein CASSIEQGGTGELFF.

The V gene is TRBV5-1, the J gene TRBJ2-1; 11 bases map to TRBD1. This CDR3 is built from 15 residues. V lost 0 bases and J lost 6; bases outside the gene matches: 2. Germline V gives CDR1 SGHRS, CDR2 YFSETQ. This CDR3 reads CASSLAGTGGNEQFF. The DNA of the CDR3 is TGCGCCAGCAGCTTGGCTGGGACAGGGGGCAATGAGCAGTTCTTC.

The chain employs TRBV18 and TRBJ2-7, with TRBD2 matching 8 bases. The trim removed 3 bases at V and 11 bases at J, leaving 6 bases unmatched. The germline gives CDR1 KGHSH, CDR2 LQKENI. This CDR3 spans 12 amino acids. CDR3 sequence (DNA): TGTGCCAGCTCACCCACCCCGGGGGGGGAGTACTTC. This encodes CASSPTPGGEYF.

The chain joins TRBV13 to TRBJ1-1, with a possible D match to TRBD1 (5 bases). The V gene's germline CDR1 is PRHDT and CDR2 FYEKMQ (reference sequence). Trimming cost V 5 bases and J 6 bases, with 16 bases left between them. The CDR3 extends over 14 amino acids. CDR3 loop: CASSLPMGGAEAFF. CDR3 coding DNA: TGTGCCAGCAGCCTCCCAATGGGGGGGGCTGAAGCTTTCTTT.

CDR3 sequence (DNA): TGTGCCAGCAGCTTGCGGCAGAACACCGGGGAGCTGTTTTTT. Its translation: CASSLRQNTGELFF. The chain carries TRBV5-8 and TRBJ2-2; no clear D. The CDR3 covers 14 residues. The germline gives CDR1 SGHTS, CDR2 YDEGEE. The V end lost 1 base, the J end lost 1 base, and 5 bases lay between the germline ends. Full variable domain (remainder filled in from reference TRBV5-8 and TRBJ2-2): EAGVTQSPTHLIKTRGQQATLRCSPISGHTSVYWYQQALGLGLQFLLWYDEGEERNRGNFPPRFSGRQFPNYSSELNVNALELEDSALYLCASSLRQNTGELFFGEGSRLTVL.

This chain uses TRBV11-2 with TRBJ1-4; D ambiguous. The V gene lost 5 bases and the J gene lost 7 bases, with 11 bases spanning the gap. The CDR3 runs 13 residues. CDR1 SGHAT and CDR2 FQNNGV come from the germline V gene. The CDR3 protein is CASSRGAGEKLFF. The CDR3 DNA sequence: TGTGCCAGCAGCCGGGGTGCTGGTGAAAAACTGTTTTTT. The variable domain in full, with the rest retrieved from reference TRBV11-2 and TRBJ1-4, is EAGVAQSPRYKIIEKRQSVAFWCNPISGHATLYWYQQILGQGPKLLIQFQNNGVVDDSQLPKDRFSAERLKGVDSTLKIQPAKLEDSAVYLCASSRGAGEKLFFGSGTQLSVL.

The gene calls are TRBV11-2 and TRBJ2-3; no clear D. CDR1 SGHAT and CDR2 FQNNGV come from the germline V gene. The CDR3 runs to 11 residues. Trimming took 3 bases from V and 4 from J, leaving 2 bases between them. The CDR3 reads CASSFPDTQYF. DNA for the CDR3: TGTGCCAGCAGCTTTCCAGATACGCAGTATTTT. The full variable domain, rest sourced from reference TRBV11-2 and TRBJ2-3, is EAGVAQSPRYKIIEKRQSVAFWCNPISGHATLYWYQQILGQGPKLLIQFQNNGVVDDSQLPKDRFSAERLKGVDSTLKIQPAKLEDSAVYLCASSFPDTQYFGPGTRLTVL.

The J gene is TRBJ1-2, the V gene TRBV7-9, with 8 bases matching TRBD1. CDR1 and CDR2 from the germline V gene are SEHNR and FQNEAQ (reference sequence). V trimming: 1 base; J trimming: 8 bases; junction bases outside the gene matches: 12. The CDR3 runs 16 residues. This CDR3 is CASSLVFRGPQEGYTF. In DNA, the CDR3 is TGTGCCAGCAGCTTAGTCTTCAGGGGGCCACAGGAAGGCTACACCTTC.

The chain has TRBV3-1 (or the pseudogene TRBV3-2) and TRBJ1-5; D gene unclear. V gave up 0 bases and J gave up 7 bases, with 13 bases separating them. This CDR3 contains 15 residues. Germline V CDR1 and CDR2: LGHDT, YNNKEL (reference sequence). CDR3 sequence (DNA): TGTGCCAGCAGCCAAGATGTGGGAGGAGGCCAGCCCCAGCATTTT. Translated, it gives CASSQDVGGGQPQHF.

The gene calls are TRBV6-5 and TRBJ2-7; D possibly corresponds to TRBD1 (6 bases). Per the germline V gene, CDR1 is MNHEY and CDR2 is SVGAGI. V lost 7 bases, J lost 3 bases, and 19 bases lay in between. CDR3 length: 15 residues. In DNA, the CDR3 is TGTGCCAGCATCAGAAACCGGGACACAGTCTACGAGCAGTACTTC. The encoded protein is CASIRNRDTVYEQYF.

The V gene is TRBV5-6, the J gene TRBJ1-1, with D perhaps matching TRBD1 (6 bases). Germline V lookup: CDR1 SGHDT, CDR2 YYEEEE. The length of the CDR3 is 14 residues. Trimming took off 2 bases at V and 10 bases at J, with 18 bases between the two ends. The CDR3 DNA reads TGTGCCAGCAGCTTCCTGGTGTTAGGGGGGACAGCTTTCTTT. This gives the protein CASSFLVLGGTAFF.

This chain's CDR3 is CASKSSGNTIYF. In nucleotides, the CDR3 is TGTGCCAGTAAAAGCTCTGGAAACACCATATATTTT. The gene calls are TRBV19 and TRBJ1-3; D is undetermined. V lost 7 bases to trimming and J lost 0 bases, with 4 bases between them. Germline CDR1 LNHDA, CDR2 SQIVND (reference sequence). CDR3 length equals 12 residues.

The chain links TRBV25-1 to TRBJ1-3, with TRBD1 matching over 9 bases. Germline CDR1 and CDR2: MGHDK and SYGVNS. This CDR3 has 16 amino acids. The V and J ends lost 1 base and 3 bases, in that order; junction bases with no gene match: 4. This chain's CDR3 is CASSEWGQGGGNTIYF. The CDR3 nucleotides are TGTGCCAGCAGTGAATGGGGACAGGGAGGTGGAAACACCATATATTTT. The variable domain in full, with the rest retrieved from reference TRBV25-1 and TRBJ1-3, is EADIYQTPRYLVIGTGKKITLECSQTMGHDKMYWYQQDPGMELHLIHYSYGVNSTEKGDLSSESTVSRIRTEHFPLTLESARPSHTSQYLCASSEWGQGGGNTIYFGEGSWLTVV.